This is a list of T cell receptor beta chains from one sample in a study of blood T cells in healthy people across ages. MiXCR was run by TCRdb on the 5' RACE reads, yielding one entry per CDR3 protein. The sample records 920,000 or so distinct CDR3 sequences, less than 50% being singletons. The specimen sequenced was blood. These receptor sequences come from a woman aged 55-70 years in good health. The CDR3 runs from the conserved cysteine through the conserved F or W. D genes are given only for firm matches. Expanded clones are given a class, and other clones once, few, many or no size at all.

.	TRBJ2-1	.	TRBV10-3	CAISEKQKLYNEQFF	TGTGCCATCAGTGAGAAGCAGAAGCTCTACAATGAGCAGTTCTTC
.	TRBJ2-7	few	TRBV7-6	CASSLARAINSYNEQYF	TGTGCCAGCAGCTTAGCGCGAGCTATCAACTCCTACAATGAGCAGTACTTC
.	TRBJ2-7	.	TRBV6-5	CASSYGSSSYEQYF	TGTGCCAGCAGCTACGGGTCTAGCTCCTACGAGCAGTACTTC
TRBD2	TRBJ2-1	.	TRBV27	CASSSSGGGTSGFF	TGTGCCAGCAGTTCATCGGGAGGGGGGACTAGCGGGTTCTTC
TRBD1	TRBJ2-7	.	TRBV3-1	CASSRQPGQGVGSYEQYF	TGTGCCAGCAGCCGCCAACCGGGACAGGGGGTAGGATCCTACGAGCAGTACTTC
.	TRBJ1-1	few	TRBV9	CASSDRGGANTEAFF	TGTGCCAGCAGCGACAGAGGCGGGGCGAACACTGAAGCTTTCTTT
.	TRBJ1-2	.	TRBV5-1	CASSLTAGGPYGYTF	TGCGCCAGCAGCTTGACAGCCGGCGGTCCCTATGGCTACACCTTC
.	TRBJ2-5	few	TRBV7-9	CASSLASTQETQYF	TGTGCCAGCAGCTTAGCATCTACCCAAGAGACCCAGTACTTC
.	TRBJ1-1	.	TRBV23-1	CASSQSGYRGPSGEAFF	TGCGCCAGCAGTCAAAGTGGGTACCGGGGGCCGTCGGGTGAAGCTTTCTTT
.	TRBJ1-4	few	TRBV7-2	CASSLGPNEKLFF	TGTGCCAGCAGCTTAGGACCGAATGAAAAACTGTTTTTT
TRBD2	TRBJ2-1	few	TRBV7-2	CASSFGPGGYNEQFF	TGTGCCAGCAGCTTTGGGCCGGGAGGATACAATGAGCAGTTCTTC
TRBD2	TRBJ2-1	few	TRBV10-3	CAISAGLAGFYNEQFF	TGTGCCATCAGTGCGGGGCTAGCGGGCTTCTACAATGAGCAGTTCTTC
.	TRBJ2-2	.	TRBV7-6	CASSFQINTGELFF	TGTGCCAGCAGCTTTCAGATCAACACCGGGGAGCTGTTTTTT
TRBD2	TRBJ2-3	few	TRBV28	CASNLAGGSDTQYF	TGTGCCAGCAACTTAGCGGGAGGGTCAGATACGCAGTATTTT
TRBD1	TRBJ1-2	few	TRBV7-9	CASSLGSGQDSYGYTF	TGTGCCAGCAGCTTAGGATCGGGACAGGATTCTTATGGCTACACCTTC
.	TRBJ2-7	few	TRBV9	CASSSQLSASYEQYF	TGTGCCAGCAGCTCCCAGTTGTCGGCCTCCTACGAGCAGTACTTC
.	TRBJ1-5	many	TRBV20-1	CSATPWGAGNQPQHF	TGCAGTGCTACCCCGTGGGGGGCCGGCAATCAGCCCCAGCATTTT
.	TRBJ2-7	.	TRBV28	CASRRLTYNEQYF	TGTGCCAGCAGACGTCTAACCTACAATGAGCAGTACTTC
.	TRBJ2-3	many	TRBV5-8	CASSLVLYF	TGTGCCAGCAGCTTGGTTCTGTATTTT
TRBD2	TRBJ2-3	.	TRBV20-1	CSARDRASGTDTQYF	TGCAGTGCTAGAGATCGAGCTAGCGGGACTGATACGCAGTATTTT
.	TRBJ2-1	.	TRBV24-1	CATSDLDINEQFF	TGTGCCACCAGTGATTTGGACATAAATGAGCAGTTCTTC
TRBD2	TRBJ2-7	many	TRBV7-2	CASSSSGFSYEQYF	TGTGCCAGCAGCTCTAGCGGTTTCTCCTACGAGCAGTACTTC
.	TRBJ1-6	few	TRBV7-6	CASSGYLNSPLHF	TGTGCCAGCAGCGGATACCTTAATTCACCCCTCCACTTT
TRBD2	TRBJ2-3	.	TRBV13	CASSASGTSGRQDTQYF	TGTGCCAGCAGCGCTAGTGGGACTAGCGGGAGGCAGGATACGCAGTATTTT
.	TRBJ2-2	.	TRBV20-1	CSARQGTNTGELFF	TGCAGTGCTAGACAGGGGACGAACACCGGGGAGCTGTTTTTT
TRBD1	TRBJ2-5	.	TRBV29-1	CSVADRGVETQYF	TGCAGCGTTGCCGACAGGGGGGTTGAGACCCAGTACTTC
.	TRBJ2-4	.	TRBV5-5	CASSLEQGAIIQYF	TGTGCCAGCAGCTTGGAACAAGGGGCCATCATTCAGTACTTC
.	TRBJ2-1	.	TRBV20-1	CSAEGPSDNEQFF	TGCAGTGCTGAGGGGCCGTCGGACAATGAGCAGTTCTTC
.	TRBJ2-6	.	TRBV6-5	CASSHRDTGANVLTF	TGTGCCAGCAGTCACAGGGATACTGGGGCCAACGTCCTGACTTTC
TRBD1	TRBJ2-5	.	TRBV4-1	CASSQQGTAQETQYF	TGCGCCAGCAGCCAACAGGGGACAGCACAAGAGACCCAGTACTTC
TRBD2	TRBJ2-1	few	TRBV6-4	CASSVATSGTGEQFF	TGTGCCAGCAGTGTGGCAACTAGCGGGACGGGTGAGCAGTTCTTC
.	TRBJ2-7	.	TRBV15	CATSTRDTNNEQYF	TGTGCCACCAGCACCCGGGACACCAACAATGAGCAGTACTTC